This T cell receptor beta chain came from a study of blood T cell repertoires in COVID-19. Per the original methods: Amplification from reference gene primers served as the basis for estimated nucleated cell counts. The assay was immunoSEQ multiplex PCR, and TCRdb's table has in-frame clones only and misses some. From that table come the V and J calls and clone size; the DNA was used to work out D and trimming. The data show about 240,000 clones, roughly 88% seen once. CDR3 length: 16 residues. Trimming at V came to 7 bases and at J to 6 bases, leaving 17 bases not matched to a gene. Germline assignment: CDR1 SEHNR and CDR2 FQNEAQ (reference sequence).

The material sequenced was peripheral blood. This chain uses TRBV7-9 with TRBJ1-2, with 7 bases aligning to TRBD1. The TCR comes from a man older than 75 with acute or convalescent COVID-19. The chain's CDR3 is CASILDGGGPSNGYTF. CDR3 DNA: TGTGCCAGCATCTTGGATGGAGGGGGCCCCTCCAATGGCTACACCTTC.